This T cell receptor beta chain emerged from a study of shared clonotypes between healthy human individuals. Naive CD8 populations comprised CD45RO-negative cells positively selected for CCR7, excluding terminally differentiated effector memory CD45RA+ cells. This clone was seen only once. Clones were read by immunoSEQ multiplex PCR, and TCRdb kept only the in-frame ones, dropping some. This sample has about 2.2 million clones, with about 94% found just once. Germline values: CDR1 LGHNA, CDR2 YNFKEQ. The CDR3 totals 16 residues. V was pared by 4 bases and J by 3 bases, with 10 bases of the junction left unmatched.

The receptor was derived from a man aged 18 to 29 in good health. Some clones in this sample may be carry-over from other donors' samples. The sequencing input was naive CD8+ T cells from PBMCs. The rearrangement joins TRBV4-2 to TRBJ2-3, with TRBD2 matching over 7 bases. In DNA, the CDR3 is TGTGCCAGCAGCCCCGTGGGGGGAGGGTTGACAGATACGCAGTATTTT. As protein: CASSPVGGGLTDTQYF.